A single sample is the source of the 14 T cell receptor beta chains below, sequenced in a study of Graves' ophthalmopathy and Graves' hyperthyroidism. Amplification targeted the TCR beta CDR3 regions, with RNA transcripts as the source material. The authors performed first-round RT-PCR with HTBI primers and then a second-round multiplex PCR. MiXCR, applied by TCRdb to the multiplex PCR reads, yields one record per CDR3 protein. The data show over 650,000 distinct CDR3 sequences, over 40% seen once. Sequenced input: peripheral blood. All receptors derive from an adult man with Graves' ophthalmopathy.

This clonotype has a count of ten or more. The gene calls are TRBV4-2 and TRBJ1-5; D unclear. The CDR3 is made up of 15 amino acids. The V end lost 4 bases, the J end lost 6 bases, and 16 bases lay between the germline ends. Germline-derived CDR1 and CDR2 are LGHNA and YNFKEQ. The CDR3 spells CASSLAEGRGQPQHF. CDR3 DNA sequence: TGTGCCAGCAGCCTAGCGGAGGGCCGGGGTCAGCCCCAGCATTTT.

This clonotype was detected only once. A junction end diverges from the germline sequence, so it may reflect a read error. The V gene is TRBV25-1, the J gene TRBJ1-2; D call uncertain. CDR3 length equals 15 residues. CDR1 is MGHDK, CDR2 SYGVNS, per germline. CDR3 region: CASSPDGGPNYGYTF. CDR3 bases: TGCGCCAGCAGCCCAGATGGAGGTCCGAACTATGGCTACACCTTC.

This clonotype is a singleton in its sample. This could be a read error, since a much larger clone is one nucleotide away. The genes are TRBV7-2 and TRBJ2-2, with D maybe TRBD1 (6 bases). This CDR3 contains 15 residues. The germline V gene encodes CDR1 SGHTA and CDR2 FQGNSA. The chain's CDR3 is CANSLQGPNTGELFF. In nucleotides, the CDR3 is TGTGCCAACAGCTTACAGGGCCCGAACACCGGGGAGCTGTTTTTT.

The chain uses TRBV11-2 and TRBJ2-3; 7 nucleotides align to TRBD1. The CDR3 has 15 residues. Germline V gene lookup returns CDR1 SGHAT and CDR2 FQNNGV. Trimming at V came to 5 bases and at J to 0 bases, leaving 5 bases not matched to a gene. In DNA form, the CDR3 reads TGTGCCAGCAGCCCACAGGGGATGAGCACAGATACGCAGTATTTT. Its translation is CASSPQGMSTDTQYF.

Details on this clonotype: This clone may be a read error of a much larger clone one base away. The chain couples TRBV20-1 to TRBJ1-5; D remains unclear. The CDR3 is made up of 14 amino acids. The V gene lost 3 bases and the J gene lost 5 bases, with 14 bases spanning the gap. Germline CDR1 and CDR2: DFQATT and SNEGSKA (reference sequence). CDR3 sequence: CSASPREWDQPQHF. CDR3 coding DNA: TGCAGTGCTAGTCCCCGAGAGTGGGATCAGCCCCAGCATTTT.

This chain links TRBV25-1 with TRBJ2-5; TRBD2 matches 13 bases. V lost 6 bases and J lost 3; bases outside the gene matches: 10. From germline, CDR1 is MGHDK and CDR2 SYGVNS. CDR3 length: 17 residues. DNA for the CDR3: TGTGCCAGCAGCTTCCAAACTAGCGGGGGGGCCAAAGAGACCCAGTACTTC. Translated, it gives CASSFQTSGGAKETQYF.

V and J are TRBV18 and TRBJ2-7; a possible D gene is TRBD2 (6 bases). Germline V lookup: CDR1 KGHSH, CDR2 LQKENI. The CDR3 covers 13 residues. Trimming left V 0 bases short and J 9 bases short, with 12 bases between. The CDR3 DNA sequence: TGTGCCAGCTCACCACCGGGCGGGGCGGCGCAGTACTTC. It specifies CASSPPGGAAQYF.

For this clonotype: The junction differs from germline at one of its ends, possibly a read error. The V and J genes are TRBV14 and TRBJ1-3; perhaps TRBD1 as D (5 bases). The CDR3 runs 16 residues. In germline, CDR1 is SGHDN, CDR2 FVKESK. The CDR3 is CASSRGRRFSENTLYF. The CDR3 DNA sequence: TGTGCCAGCAGCCGGGGCAGACGCTTCTCTGAAAACACCTTATATTTT.

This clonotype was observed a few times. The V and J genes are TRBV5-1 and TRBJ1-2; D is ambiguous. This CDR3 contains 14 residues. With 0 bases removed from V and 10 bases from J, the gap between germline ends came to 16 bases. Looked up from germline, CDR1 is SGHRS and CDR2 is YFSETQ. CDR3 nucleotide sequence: TGCGCCAGCAGCTTGGTGGCCCTAGGACCCTCCTACACCTTC. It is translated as CASSLVALGPSYTF. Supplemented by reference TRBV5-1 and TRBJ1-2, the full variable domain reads KAGVTQTPRYLIKTRGQQVTLSCSPISGHRSVSWYQQTPGQGLQFLFEYFSETQRNKGNFPGRFSGRQFSNSRSEMNVSTLELGDSALYLCASSLVALGPSYTFGSGTRLTVV.

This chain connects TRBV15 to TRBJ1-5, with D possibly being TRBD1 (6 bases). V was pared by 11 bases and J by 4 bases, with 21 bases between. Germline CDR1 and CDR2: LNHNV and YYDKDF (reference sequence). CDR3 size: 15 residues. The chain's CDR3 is CAVQISRGVNQPQHF. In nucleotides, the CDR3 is TGTGCCGTTCAGATCTCCAGGGGCGTTAATCAGCCCCAGCATTTT.

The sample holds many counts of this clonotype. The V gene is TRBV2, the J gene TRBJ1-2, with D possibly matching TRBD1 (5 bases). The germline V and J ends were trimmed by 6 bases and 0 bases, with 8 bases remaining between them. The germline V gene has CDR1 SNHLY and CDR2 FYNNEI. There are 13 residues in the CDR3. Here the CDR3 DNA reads TGTGCCAGCAGAAGGACATCTAACTATGGCTACACCTTC. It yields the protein CASRRTSNYGYTF. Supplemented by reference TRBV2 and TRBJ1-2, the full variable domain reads EPEVTQTPSHQVTQMGQEVILRCVPISNHLYFYWYRQILGQKVEFLVSFYNNEISEKSEIFDDQFSVERPDGSNFTLKIRSTKLEDSAMYFCASRRTSNYGYTFGSGTRLTVV.

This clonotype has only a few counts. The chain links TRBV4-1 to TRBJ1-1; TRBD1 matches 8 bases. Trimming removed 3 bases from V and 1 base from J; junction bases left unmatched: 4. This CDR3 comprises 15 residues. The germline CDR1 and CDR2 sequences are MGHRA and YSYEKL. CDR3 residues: CASSHGDRGNTEAFF. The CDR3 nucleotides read TGCGCCAGCAGCCACGGTGACAGGGGGAACACTGAAGCTTTCTTT.

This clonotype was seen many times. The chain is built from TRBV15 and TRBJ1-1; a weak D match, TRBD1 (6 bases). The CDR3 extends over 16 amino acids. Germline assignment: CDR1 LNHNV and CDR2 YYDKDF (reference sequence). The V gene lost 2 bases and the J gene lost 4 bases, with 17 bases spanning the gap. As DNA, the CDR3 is TGTGCCACCAGCAGATCATTCAGGGGCGGTGTCACTGAAGCTTTCTTT. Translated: CATSRSFRGGVTEAFF.

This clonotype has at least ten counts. As DNA, the CDR3 is TGCGCCAGCAGCCAAGATAGGGGGGCGGGGAACACTGAAGCTTTCTTT. Its translation is CASSQDRGAGNTEAFF. J is TRBJ1-1 and V is TRBV4-1, with D perhaps TRBD1 (6 bases). Trimming removed 0 bases at V and 1 base at J, with 12 bases between. The CDR3 sequence is 16 residues long. CDR1 and CDR2 from the germline V gene are MGHRA and YSYEKL.